Described below is a single T cell receptor (beta chain) sequence and its context. This clone's antigen is unknown. No quality values exist for individual bases; no much larger clone is one base distant. The label giving this sample's time point can be read as: before neoadjuvant nivolumab. The patients had newly diagnosed stage II-IVA oral cavity squamous cell carcinoma and had not received any prior systemic or radiation treatment. The cohort was composed of patients with HPV-negative, locally advanced oral cavity squamous cell carcinoma. No culture maintenance or expansion was done, as the peripheral blood mononuclear cells went straight to analysis. Samples came from a longitudinal correlative study of a single-arm phase II trial of neoadjuvant nivolumab in oral cavity squamous cell carcinoma. Subject-matched pre- and post-treatment PBMCs and tumors from three responders and three non-responders underwent genomic DNA-based TCRbeta sequencing. Peripheral blood mononuclear cells were collected before nivolumab treatment and were collected again after treatment, at the time of surgery. The Maxwell RSC DNA from Cells kit was used to extract genomic DNA from PBMCs.

This entry is derived from a study of neoadjuvant anti-PD-1 for oral cavity cancer (dated by TCRdb to the early 2020s). In the study overall: Patients mostly received three to four biweekly doses of nivolumab at 3 mg/kg before curative-intent surgical resection. The parent correlative cohort included approximately twelve patients, with an approximately 32% response rate. Responders were defined as patients with complete response, partial response or stable disease by RECIST 1.1; non-responders were defined as patients with progression. For patients who did not progress, a fourth nivolumab dose was given around day 43, followed by definitive surgical resection on days 50-56. General findings and caveats noted by the study authors: Higher pretreatment blood Treg/Th17 ratios correlated with both higher pretreatment blood TCRbeta clonality and lower post-treatment tumor TCRbeta clonality. Only a few patients per response group were included in the TCR analyses, and the authors called for validation in larger cohorts. Within PBMCs, T cell clonality (Gini index) was significantly higher in non-responders than responders after neoadjuvant nivolumab.

For deep sequencing of PBMC libraries, mostly around 520 ng of input genomic DNA was used, and six replicates were run per sample. Following the manufacturer's instructions, the team built TCRbeta libraries using the immunoSEQ hsTCRbeta kit. The completed libraries were mixed into a single pool at 3 nM, then sequenced with an Illumina NovaSeq 6000 S4 flow cell. The paper's data handling went like this. The immunoSEQ Analyzer handled quality control and preprocessing of the raw data. The analysis was restricted to productive rearrangements, with each unique CDR3 amino acid sequence defining a clonotype. Repertoire clonality was estimated as the Gini-Simpson index, computed with the R package tcR. Student's t test was used to compare Gini indices, and Pearson correlation was used to assess associations with tumor size change. TCRdb took over this immuneACCESS table, retaining in-frame rearrangements with V and J assigned. Such tables are incomplete; in checked studies, under half of the missing clones stem from an unresolved V gene, and the remainder is unexplained. V and J calls and clone size are as listed in that table; D and trimming were resolved from the DNA. The sample includes about 61,000 clones, with approximately 80% observed a single time. 2% to 3% of the sample lies in the top ten.

Taken from the germline V gene, the CDR1 and CDR2 loops are MDHEN and SYDVKM. Spanning cysteine to phenylalanine, the CDR3 consists of 17 amino acids. Of the read, only the CDR3 DNA is kept; its 51 bases are in frame from base 1. V sheds 7 bases and J sheds 5 bases, leaving 26 bases between their ends. The chain is encoded by TRBV28 joined to TRBJ1-1; perhaps TRBD1 is the D gene, with 5 bases matching. The clonotype originates from a person aged 35-79 years with oral cavity squamous cell carcinoma. The sequences come from PBMCs, collected before nivolumab (anti-PD-1) treatment. The sequence in DNA is TGTGCCAGCAACCCATTTCGGGACTCCGGTTTGGGTACTGAAGCTTTCTTT. Its amino acids are CASNPFRDSGLGTEAFF.